Listed below are T cell receptor beta chains from one sample, sequenced in a study of blood T cell repertoires in COVID-19. Measured with immunoSEQ multiplex PCR; TCRdb has only the in-frame clones, and not every one. The table lists roughly 34,000 clones, approximately 80% of them singletons, with 16% in the top ten. Sequencing was performed on peripheral blood. These receptors all stem from a human donor in a cohort sampled during active COVID-19. Each CDR3 is given without its conserved first and last residue. The D gene is left open where the match is weak. Only part of the rows carry a size: once, few, many, or a class if the clone is expanded.

J,size,V,D,CDR3
TRBJ2-5,few,TRBV4-1,TRBD2,ASSQEASWVGRGQETQY
TRBJ1-2,-,TRBV5-5,-,ASSFTETNYGYT
TRBJ2-7,-,TRBV29-1,-,SVEGSSYEQY
TRBJ1-1,-,TRBV24-1,-,ATSDQGYTEAF
TRBJ2-7,-,TRBV28,-,ASKSTGRQY
TRBJ2-2,-,TRBV12-5,-,ASGLGRDDGELF
TRBJ2-2,-,TRBV11-1,-,ASSLTANTGELF
TRBJ2-4,few,TRBV11-2,TRBD2,ASSRLAGGNIQY
TRBJ1-3,-,TRBV10-2,-,ASRIDSGNTIY
TRBJ2-7,-,TRBV6-5,-,ASCQGREQY
TRBJ2-7,-,TRBV7-2,-,ASSLSRVDYEQY
TRBJ2-3,-,TRBV29-1,TRBD2,SVEPRGGRTDTQY
TRBJ2-2,-,TRBV28,TRBD2,ASSPLLSGRANTGELF
TRBJ2-7,few,TRBV29-1,-,SVVDSYEQY
TRBJ2-1,few,TRBV28,TRBD1,ASSSLGGANFYSSYNEQF
TRBJ1-5,few,TRBV28,TRBD1,ASSLLIGTGNQPQH
TRBJ1-1,-,TRBV5-1,-,ASSLVGGVEAF
TRBJ1-6,once,TRBV18,-,ASSPDRKNSPLH
TRBJ2-5,-,TRBV29-1,-,SVEWAVIGETQY
TRBJ1-6,-,TRBV10-2,TRBD1,ASSEGQGITPLH
TRBJ2-7,-,TRBV20-1,TRBD1,SASKGQVFSYEQY
TRBJ1-2,once,TRBV9,-,ASTGQPSPYGYT
TRBJ2-3,once,TRBV15,-,ATSGWASTDTQY
TRBJ2-2,-,TRBV12-3/TRBV12-4,TRBD2,ASSIAGIGELF
TRBJ2-4,-,TRBV27,TRBD2,ASSWSGGAPLNIQY
TRBJ1-5,-,TRBV7-8,-,ASSALTDRNNQPQH
TRBJ2-5,-,TRBV3-1/TRBV3-2,-,ASSQSGSFQETQY
TRBJ2-7,-,TRBV3-1/TRBV3-2,TRBD2,ASSSTGTSSYEQY
TRBJ1-1,-,TRBV7-8,TRBD1,ASSFQDRGPEAF
TRBJ1-4,-,TRBV23-1,-,ARGRGGEKLF
TRBJ2-1,-,TRBV5-1,-,ASSLAAGLYNEQF
TRBJ2-1,-,TRBV24-1,-,ATSGRQVQF
TRBJ2-3,once,TRBV27,TRBD2,ASRGLAESTDTQY
TRBJ2-5,-,TRBV27,TRBD1,ASSPTGGRETQY
TRBJ2-7,-,TRBV27,-,ASSPGVGSYEQY
TRBJ2-7,-,TRBV28,TRBD1,ASSSWTGTYEQY
TRBJ1-6,-,TRBV6-1,-,ASSEGDFHSPLH
TRBJ2-7,-,TRBV27,TRBD2,ASSLGGRAGKQY
TRBJ2-3,-,TRBV30,-,AWTRGTDTQY
TRBJ2-7,-,TRBV6-6,TRBD1,ASNLRRQGVYEQY